There are many counts of the clone carrying this TCR beta chain. Antigen unknown. The sample belongs to a study of T cells in Graves' hyperthyroidism and ophthalmopathy. Findings and caveats of the study: Most expanded thyroid clonotypes above 0.001 recurred in blood.

The CDR3 is 14 residues long. V was shortened by 5 bases and J by 0 bases, with 8 bases between the two germline ends. Germline CDR1 and CDR2: SGHDT and YYEEEE. Patients with uncontrolled infections, other autoimmune diseases, pregnancy or lactation were excluded. The diagnostic basis comprised clinical symptoms, serum thyroxine and TRAb, thyroid ultrasound and orbital computed tomography. Amplification of TCR beta CDR3 regions was performed using RNA transcripts as template. The HTBI set primed first-round TCR CDR3 RT-PCR. TCRdb redid the calling of the multiplex PCR reads with MiXCR, one entry per CDR3 protein. The data contain some 300,000 distinct CDR3 sequences, 16% of them singletons.

The chain links TRBV5-6 to TRBJ2-2; no definite D call. The sequence was collected from a man aged 30 to 45 with Graves' hyperthyroidism. The sequencing sample was made of blood. The CDR3 spells CASSLLPNTGELFF. The CDR3 nucleotides are TGTGCCAGCAGTCTGTTGCCGAACACCGGGGAGCTGTTTTTT.